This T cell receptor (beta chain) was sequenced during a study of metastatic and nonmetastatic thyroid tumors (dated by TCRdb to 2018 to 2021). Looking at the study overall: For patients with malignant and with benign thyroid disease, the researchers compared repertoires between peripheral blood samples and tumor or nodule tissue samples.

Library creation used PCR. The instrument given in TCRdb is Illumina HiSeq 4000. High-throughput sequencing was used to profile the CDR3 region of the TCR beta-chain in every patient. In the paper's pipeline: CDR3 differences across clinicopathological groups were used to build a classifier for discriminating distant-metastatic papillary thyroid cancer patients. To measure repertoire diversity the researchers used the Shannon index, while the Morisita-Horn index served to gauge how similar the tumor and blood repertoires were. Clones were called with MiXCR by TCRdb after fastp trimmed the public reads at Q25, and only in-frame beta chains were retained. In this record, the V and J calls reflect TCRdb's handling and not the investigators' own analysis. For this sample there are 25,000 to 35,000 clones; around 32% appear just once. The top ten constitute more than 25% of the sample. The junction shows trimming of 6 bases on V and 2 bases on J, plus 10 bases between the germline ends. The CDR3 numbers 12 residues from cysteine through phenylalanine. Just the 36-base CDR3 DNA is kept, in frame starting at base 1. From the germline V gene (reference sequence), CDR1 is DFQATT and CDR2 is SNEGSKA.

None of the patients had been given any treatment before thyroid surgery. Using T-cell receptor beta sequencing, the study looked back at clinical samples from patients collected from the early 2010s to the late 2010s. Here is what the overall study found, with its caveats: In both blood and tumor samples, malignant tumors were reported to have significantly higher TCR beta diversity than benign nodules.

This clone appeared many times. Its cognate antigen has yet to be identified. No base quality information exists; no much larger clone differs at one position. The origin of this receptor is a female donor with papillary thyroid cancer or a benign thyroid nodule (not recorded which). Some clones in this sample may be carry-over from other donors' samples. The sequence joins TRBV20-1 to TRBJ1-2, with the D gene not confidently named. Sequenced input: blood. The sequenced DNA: TGCAGTGCGACCGACATGAACTATGGCTACACCTTC. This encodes CSATDMNYGYTF.